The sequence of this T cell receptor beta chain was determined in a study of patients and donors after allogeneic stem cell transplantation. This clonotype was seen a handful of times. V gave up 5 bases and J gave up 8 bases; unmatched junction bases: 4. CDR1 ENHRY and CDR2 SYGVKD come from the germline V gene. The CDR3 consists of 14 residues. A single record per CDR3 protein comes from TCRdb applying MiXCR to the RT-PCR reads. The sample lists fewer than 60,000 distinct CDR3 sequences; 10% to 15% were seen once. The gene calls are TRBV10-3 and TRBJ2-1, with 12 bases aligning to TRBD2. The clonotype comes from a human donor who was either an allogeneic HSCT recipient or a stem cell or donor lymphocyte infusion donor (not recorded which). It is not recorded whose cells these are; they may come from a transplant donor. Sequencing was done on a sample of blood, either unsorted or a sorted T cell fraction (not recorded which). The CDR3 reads CAISPLAGGDEQFF. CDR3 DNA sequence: TGTGCCATCAGTCCCCTAGCGGGGGGGGATGAGCAGTTCTTC.